The source of this T cell receptor beta chain is a study of human T cells and chemical hapten exposure (dated by TCRdb to the early 2020s). With regard to the full study: For sensitization, 2% DPC in acetone was applied to a 2 cm by 2 cm area of upper inner arm skin. Patients additionally received weekly therapeutic DPC doses to the scalp throughout the roughly 24-week study period. Patch testing was done on the upper back using Finn chambers containing 0.01% DPC, and results were scored after 6 days according to International Contact Dermatitis Research Group standards. The patient cohort, mostly female, included alopecia areata with under or over 50% scalp involvement, alopecia totalis and alopecia universalis. Libraries were combined into a pool for sequencing, and differences in TCR yield between samples came mainly from small differences in library volumes within the pool. In alopecia patients, the study followed how the peripheral blood TCR repertoire changed in vivo over primary and secondary sensitization to diphenylcyclopropenone (DPC), a hapten. Blood was sampled from patients pre-sensitization (week 0) and at 2, 6 and about 24 weeks after DPC sensitization. For TCR sequencing, blood came from 25 to 30 alopecia patients at anywhere from one to four time points (pre-sensitization, 2, 6 and 24 weeks).

The library was generated by RACE. For sequencing, a NextSeq 500 was employed. During library preparation, unique molecular identifiers were attached to individual cDNA molecules so that TCRs could be counted in a quantitative, reproducible way. For every blood RNA sample, sequencing covered both the TCR alpha and TCR beta chains. Per the source publication's procedure: Samples had a median of roughly 87,000 TCRs, with a range from roughly 23,224 to 750,000. The Decombinator software suite was used to annotate the V, J and CDR3 of the TCR reads. Every sample was subsampled to the same number of TCRs (28,000) for the PS versus PT1 abundance plots. Expanded TCRs were defined as absent before sensitization and observed at least eight times at the 2-week time point. TCRdb took the public reads, trimmed them with fastp at Q25, ran MiXCR for clone calling and kept in-frame beta chains. Entries are consolidated by CDR3 protein sequence, retaining the most common genes and DNA. These V and J calls rely on TCRdb rather than the paper's analysis. Within this sample are over 40,000 distinct CDR3 sequences, with approximately 3.4% of them counted one time only. The ten largest clones take up about 7.4% of the sample.

Explained via the paper, the time point label denotes: patch test 2, 6 weeks after DPC sensitization. The sample's treatment or condition label is to be understood as: therapeutic diphenylcyclopropenone sensitization with weekly scalp DPC. At every patch-test visit, the blood draw took place before the patch test was put on. To be eligible, patients had to be aged 18 to 70, diagnosed with alopecia and judged suitable for DPC therapy, while pregnant patients were excluded. Total RNA was extracted from unfractionated whole blood collected in Tempus Blood RNA tubes. The study at large found these results: Because every patient had alopecia, a presumed autoimmune disease, the patients' immune response might differ from that of healthy individuals. No change with DPC sensitization was found in the number of TCRs above 1 in 1000 frequency, and no evidence of global repertoire structure alterations was found. After repeated subsampling, the strength of the expansion versus patch-test correlation and the threshold at which it became significant changed. Patch test score was positively correlated with the number of PT1 expanded TCRs, with significance at thresholds 8, 16 and 32 but not at 4. Expanded TCRs formed significantly more large CDR3 similarity clusters than pre-sensitization or healthy control sets, consistent with antigen-driven responses.

This clonotype was found many times. No antigen is known for it. It has no much larger one-base neighbor in the sample; base qualities were not kept. The CDR3 starts with the cysteine, ends with the phenylalanine, and has 14 residues. The entry retains the CDR3 DNA only, 42 bases that are in frame from base 1. Trimming costs V 2 bases and J 4 bases, and their ends lie 11 bases apart. CDR1 and CDR2 (MNHEY, SMNVEV) derive from the germline V gene (reference sequence). Specimen: whole blood, collected in connection with sensitization to the hapten diphenylcyclopropenone (DPC). The rearranged segments are TRBV27 and TRBJ1-2; the D gene is not confidently resolved. This sequence originates from a man aged 40-49 years with alopecia areata. Some clones in this sample may be carry-over from other donors' samples. CDR3 reads: CASSLTGARYGYTF. Here is the DNA: TGTGCCAGCAGTTTAACGGGCGCTCGCTATGGCTACACCTTC.